The 21 T cell receptor beta chains presented below share a single source sample, sequenced in a study of identifying expanded T cells in peripheral blood. Method: immunoSEQ multiplex PCR; TCRdb's copy keeps in-frame clones and lacks some. This table has around 94,000 clones, more than 70% appearing once. The sequencing input was blood. These receptors came from a person aged 18-69 years in good health.

The chain couples TRBV7-9 to TRBJ2-1; TRBD2 matches at 13 bases. The ends lost 5 bases at V and 5 bases at J; junction bases unmatched: 6. Germline CDR1 is SEHNR and CDR2 is FQNEAQ (reference sequence). There are 16 residues in the CDR3. CDR3 coding DNA: TGTGCCAGCAGCGAATCGGGACTAGCGGGACACAATGAGCAGTTCTTC. It is translated as CASSESGLAGHNEQFF. Supplemented by reference TRBV7-9 and TRBJ2-1, the full variable domain reads DTGVSQNPRHKITKRGQNVTFRCDPISEHNRLYWYRQTLGQGPEFLTYFQNEAQLEKSRLLSDRFSAERPKGSFSTLEIQRTEQGDSAMYLCASSESGLAGHNEQFFGPGTRLTVL.

The genes are TRBV28 and TRBJ2-3; 7 nucleotides agree with TRBD1. The length of the CDR3 is 14 residues. CDR1 and CDR2 (germline): MDHEN, SYDVKM. After removal of 5 bases from V and 0 bases from J, the junction contained 2 bases not matched to a gene. The CDR3 DNA follows: TGTGCCAGCAGTCGGGACAGAAGCACAGATACGCAGTATTTT. Its protein product is CASSRDRSTDTQYF.

This chain joins TRBV6-1 and TRBJ1-6; D remains ambiguous. Trimming took 0 bases from V and 9 from J, leaving 12 bases between them. The length of the CDR3 is 15 residues. Per germline, CDR1 MNHNS and CDR2 SASEGT. The CDR3 DNA sequence: TGTGCCAGCAGTGAAGCCCGATTGCCTCGTTCACCCCTCCACTTT. Translation gives CASSEARLPRSPLHF.

This chain joins TRBV4-1 and TRBJ1-1; the D is unclear. Between the trimmed V and J ends, which lost 4 bases and 1 base, there was a span of 10 bases. The CDR3 loop spans 14 amino acids. CDR1 MGHRA and CDR2 YSYEKL come from the germline V gene. The CDR3 DNA is TGCGCCAGCAGCCCCCGGGGAGAGAACACTGAAGCTTTCTTT. This gives the protein CASSPRGENTEAFF.

The rearrangement joins TRBV30 to TRBJ1-5; weak D call: TRBD1 (5 bases). Per the germline V gene, CDR1 is GTSNPN and CDR2 is SVGIG (reference sequence). The CDR3 sequence is 14 residues long. The V end lost 3 bases, the J end lost 0 bases, and 9 bases lay between the germline ends. The CDR3 DNA reads TGTGCCTGGAGCGGGACGGGTAGCAATCAGCCCCAGCATTTT. Amino acids: CAWSGTGSNQPQHF.

The chain couples TRBV10-2 to TRBJ2-3; D is perhaps TRBD2 (6 bases). This CDR3 region has 19 residues. Trimming took 0 bases from V and 4 from J, leaving 23 bases between them. Germline V lookup: CDR1 WSHSY, CDR2 SAAADI. CDR3 amino acids: CASSESPGTWGRFADTQYF. The DNA of the CDR3 is TGCGCCAGCAGTGAGTCGCCGGGAACTTGGGGGAGGTTCGCAGATACGCAGTATTTT.

The J gene is TRBJ1-1, the V gene TRBV19; D is unresolved. V lost 9 bases and J 3 bases, leaving 20 bases between the germline ends. CDR1 and CDR2 from the germline V gene are LNHDA and SQIVND (reference sequence). The CDR3 contains 15 residues. CDR3 region: CASLPSGSADTEAFF. CDR3 bases: TGTGCCAGCCTTCCTTCGGGCAGCGCCGACACTGAAGCTTTCTTT.

In its sample, this clone was seen once. The chain has TRBV5-1 and TRBJ2-5; D is possibly TRBD1 (6 bases). Germline lookup yields CDR1 SGHRS and CDR2 YFSETQ. The CDR3 sequence is 16 residues long. Deletions cut 4 bases from V and 4 bases from J, with 20 bases between. CDR3: CASSLQGTQIAETQYF. The CDR3 nucleotides are TGCGCCAGCAGCCTCCAGGGGACCCAAATTGCAGAGACCCAGTACTTC.

J is TRBJ1-1 and V is TRBV18; TRBD1 agrees at 10 bases. In germline, CDR1 is KGHSH, CDR2 LQKENI. V dropped 4 bases and J dropped 1; count of bases not matched to a gene: 12. This CDR3 has 18 amino acids. The CDR3 here is CASSLRIVTGGRNTEAFF. DNA for the CDR3: TGTGCCAGCTCACTAAGAATAGTGACAGGGGGCCGGAACACTGAAGCTTTCTTT.

The sample holds a few counts of this clone. V usage is TRBV29-1 and J usage is TRBJ1-5; the D gene is possibly TRBD1 (5 bases). This CDR3 comprises 13 residues. Germline assignment: CDR1 SQVTM and CDR2 ANQGSEA. The ends were cut back, 5 bases at V and 2 bases at J, with 10 bases in the middle. The CDR3 sequence: CSVQGAGNQPQHF. CDR3 DNA sequence: TGCAGCGTTCAAGGGGCAGGCAATCAGCCCCAGCATTTT.

V is TRBV7-9 and J is TRBJ2-1; the match to TRBD1 covers 7 bases. Germline assignment: CDR1 SEHNR and CDR2 FQNEAQ (reference sequence). CDR3 length: 18 residues. The J segment lost 1 base and the V segment lost 8 bases, leaving 17 bases of the junction unmatched. The CDR3 DNA is TGTGCCAGCGTCCAAATCGACGACAGGGATTTTTCCTACAATGAGCAGTTCTTC. As protein: CASVQIDDRDFSYNEQFF.

The rearrangement links TRBV5-1 to TRBJ1-1; D gene uncertain. The germline V gene has CDR1 SGHRS and CDR2 YFSETQ. The CDR3 totals 15 residues. The V end lost 4 bases, the J end lost 0 bases, and 13 bases lay between the germline ends. The CDR3 sequence is CASSPPPGVNTEAFF. The CDR3 DNA is TGCGCCAGCAGCCCCCCCCCAGGCGTGAACACTGAAGCTTTCTTT.

This clone was recorded once. The chain combines TRBV4-1 with TRBJ2-5, with a possible D match to TRBD1 (6 bases). Germline CDR1 and CDR2: MGHRA and YSYEKL. V lost 2 bases, J lost 2 bases, and 9 bases lay in between. The CDR3 length is 14 residues. CDR3 in amino acids: CASSQRQEQETQYF. In nucleotides, the CDR3 is TGCGCCAGCAGCCAACGACAGGAACAAGAGACCCAGTACTTC.

V gene TRBV29-1 combines with J gene TRBJ2-5, with 10 bases identical to TRBD2. Per germline, CDR1 SQVTM and CDR2 ANQGSEA. After removal of 4 bases from V and 1 base from J, the junction contained 6 bases not matched to a gene. There are 15 residues in the CDR3. CDR3 sequence reads: CSVGGLAGVQETQYF. CDR3 coding DNA: TGCAGCGTTGGGGGGCTAGCGGGGGTCCAAGAGACCCAGTACTTC.

The V and J genes are TRBV5-4 and TRBJ2-7; D may be TRBD2 (5 bases). The V end lost 3 bases, the J end lost 1 base, and 11 bases lay between the germline ends. Germline CDR1 is SGHNT and CDR2 is YYREEE (reference sequence). This CDR3 is 14 amino acids long. In DNA form, the CDR3 reads TGTGCCAGCAGCTCTGGACTGGGTTCCTACGAGCAGTACTTC. This encodes CASSSGLGSYEQYF.

This clone was counted once. The V call is TRBV18, the J call TRBJ2-7, with 10 bases identical to TRBD1. Germline CDR1 reads KGHSH; CDR2 reads LQKENI. Germline trimming cut 2 bases from V and 3 bases from J; bases unmatched to any gene: 4. The CDR3 extends over 15 amino acids. The CDR3 is CASSPGTGANYEQYF. The CDR3 region has the DNA TGTGCCAGCTCACCAGGGACAGGGGCAAACTACGAGCAGTACTTC.

The chain joins TRBV5-5 to TRBJ2-3; D gene unclear. V was pared by 4 bases and J by 3 bases, with 15 bases between. This CDR3 is built from 15 residues. Germline V gives CDR1 SGHKS, CDR2 YYEKEE (reference sequence). CDR3 protein: CASSPRRIGTDTQYF. CDR3 bases: TGTGCCAGCAGCCCACGGCGTATAGGTACAGATACGCAGTATTTT.

V usage is TRBV10-3 and J usage is TRBJ2-1, with 9 positions matching TRBD1. This CDR3 comprises 15 residues. CDR1 is ENHRY, CDR2 SYGVKD, per germline. The V gene end was trimmed by 3 bases and the J gene end by 9 bases; junction bases not matched to a gene: 9. The CDR3 loop is CAISDPEDRGFEQFF. The CDR3 coding sequence is TGTGCCATCAGTGATCCCGAAGACAGGGGGTTTGAGCAGTTCTTC.

The chain combines TRBV6-5 with TRBJ2-3, with a possible D match to TRBD2 (6 bases). V shed 3 bases and J shed 3 bases, with 13 bases lying between them. Germline CDR1 reads MNHEY; CDR2 reads SVGAGI. There are 15 residues in the CDR3. The CDR3: CASSYRGGSTDTQYF. CDR3 nucleotide sequence: TGTGCCAGCAGTTATCGGGGAGGCTCGACAGATACGCAGTATTTT.

The V gene is TRBV28, the J gene TRBJ2-1; 8 positions agree with TRBD1. V shed 2 bases and J 7 bases; nucleotides not matched to a gene: 1. CDR3 length equals 13 residues. Germline values: CDR1 MDHEN, CDR2 SYDVKM. The CDR3 DNA is TGTGCCAGCAGTTTAACAGGGGGGAATGAGCAGTTCTTC. Its protein product is CASSLTGGNEQFF.

The rearrangement joins TRBV5-4 to TRBJ1-2; the match to TRBD1 covers 8 bases. CDR3 length: 15 residues. V lost 1 base, J lost 4 bases, and 6 bases stayed unmatched. CDR1 SGHNT and CDR2 YYREEE come from the germline V gene (reference sequence). The chain's CDR3 is CASSLQGARVYGYTF. DNA for the CDR3: TGTGCCAGCAGCTTGCAGGGGGCGCGGGTCTATGGCTACACCTTC.